The rows below give T cell receptor beta chains drawn from one sample of a study of identical twins. Each CDR3 protein gets one entry after TCRdb re-called the 5' RACE reads with MiXCR. The repertoire consists of 460,000 or so distinct CDR3 sequences, with approximately 15% occurring once and the leading ten covering approximately 0.52%. The same sample was also used in a study of yellow fever vaccine responses in identical twins.

The sample taken for sequencing was CD4+ T cells sorted from blood. The origin of the receptors is a woman aged 18-29 years in good health. CDR3s include the opening cysteine and the closing phenylalanine or tryptophan. The D gene is left open where the match is weak. For some rows the clone size is stated as once, few or many, or as a class when expanded; others skip it.

J | D | size | V | DNA | CDR3
TRBJ2-1 | . | . | TRBV6-4 | TGTGCCAGCAGCAGGGAGATGCTCTACAATGAGCAGTTCTTC | CASSREMLYNEQFF
TRBJ2-1 | TRBD1 | few | TRBV11-2 | TGTGCCAGCAGCTTAGGACAGGGTAATATGCATGAGCAGTTCTTC | CASSLGQGNMHEQFF
TRBJ2-7 | TRBD1 | . | TRBV5-1 | TGCGCCAGCAGCCCGGCAGCCGGGACAGGGGTTCTCGAGCAGTACTTC | CASSPAAGTGVLEQYF
TRBJ2-7 | . | . | TRBV12-3/TRBV12-4 | TGTGCCAGCAGTTTAGCTGGGTCAGGGGTCGAGCAGTACTTC | CASSLAGSGVEQYF
TRBJ2-1 | TRBD2 | few | TRBV12-3/TRBV12-4 | TGTGCCAGCAGCCCTAGCGGCTATGAGCAGTTCTTC | CASSPSGYEQFF
TRBJ1-2 | . | few | TRBV12-3/TRBV12-4 | TGTGCCAGCAGTTTAGATGCCAGCACCTATGGCTACACCTTC | CASSLDASTYGYTF
TRBJ2-1 | . | few | TRBV5-1 | TGCGCCAGCAGCCTGTTAGACTCGGCAAATGAGCAGTTCTTC | CASSLLDSANEQFF
TRBJ2-2 | . | many | TRBV12-3/TRBV12-4 | TGTGCCAGCAGTCTTGATTACACCGGGGAGCTGTTTTTT | CASSLDYTGELFF
TRBJ2-4 | . | . | TRBV6-2/TRBV6-3 | TGTGCCAGCAGTTACTCGAGGGGAATACTAGACAAAAACATTCAGTACTTC | CASSYSRGILDKNIQYF
TRBJ1-1 | . | few | TRBV24-1 | TGTGCCACCAGTGAGAGCACAGGAAACACTGAAGCTTTCTTT | CATSESTGNTEAFF